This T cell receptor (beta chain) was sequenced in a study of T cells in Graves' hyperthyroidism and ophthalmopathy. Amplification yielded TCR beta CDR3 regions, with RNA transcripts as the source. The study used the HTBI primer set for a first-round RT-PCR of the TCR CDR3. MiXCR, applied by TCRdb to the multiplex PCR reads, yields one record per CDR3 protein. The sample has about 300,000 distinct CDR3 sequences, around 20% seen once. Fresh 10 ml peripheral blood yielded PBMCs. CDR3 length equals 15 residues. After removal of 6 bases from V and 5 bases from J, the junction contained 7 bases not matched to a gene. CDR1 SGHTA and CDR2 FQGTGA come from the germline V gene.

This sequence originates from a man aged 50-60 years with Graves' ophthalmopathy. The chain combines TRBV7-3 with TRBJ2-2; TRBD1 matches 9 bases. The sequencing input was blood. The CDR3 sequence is CASRPGQGTTGELFF. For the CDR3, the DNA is TGTGCCAGCAGACCTGGACAGGGGACAACCGGGGAGCTGTTTTTT.